This TCR beta chain was captured in a study of early T cells in non-severe SARS-CoV-2 infection (dated by TCRdb to the early 2020s). With regard to the full study: TCR sequencing used bulk RNA from unsorted whole blood, so alpha and beta chains could not be paired.

For this clonotype: Which antigen it targets is not known. Per-base qualities were not stored, and no clone one base away is much larger.

V was cut back by 7 bases and J by 3 bases, leaving a gap of 11 bases between them. Via the germline V gene, CDR1 is SNHLY and CDR2 FYNNEI. The CDR3 measures 13 amino acids from cysteine to phenylalanine. Only the CDR3 part of the read is kept: 39 bases, read in frame from the first base. The method was 5' RACE. Data came from a NextSeq 500. Unique molecular identifiers were attached to individual cDNA molecules in the TCR library protocol so that sequencing error and PCR bias could be corrected. TCR alpha and beta chains were both sequenced, and the abundances of alpha and beta sequences in each sample were closely correlated with each other. As for the original processing: V gene, J gene and CDR3 annotation of TCR sequences was performed with Decombinator V4. TCRs were defined as expanded if a significant change between any two time points was detected under a Poisson model with p below 0.0001. TCR abundances were normalised to the total number of TCRs sequenced per sample and were expressed as counts per million. TRAV1-2 paired with TRAJ12, TRAJ20 or TRAJ33 defined MAIT TCRs, while TRAV10 paired with TRAJ18 defined iNKT TCRs. VDJdb, accessed 1 November 2021, was searched for CMV, EBV and SARS-CoV-2 annotated TCRs, excluding TCRs annotated for multiple antigens. TCRdb reprocessing: public reads trimmed at Q25 with fastp, clones called with MiXCR, in-frame beta chains kept. Identical CDR3 proteins give one entry, which carries the most common genes and DNA. Here the V and J calls rest on TCRdb's processing, not on the authors' analysis. The sample includes fewer than 95,000 distinct CDR3 sequences, with 16% observed a single time. Clones ranked in the top ten supply approximately 5.1% of the sample.

A case-control design nested within a healthcare worker cohort in London, UK, was used, with weekly nasopharyngeal swab PCR tests and blood sampling performed. Healthcare workers were recruited between 23 and 31 March 2020, during the week of the UK lockdown, and were followed weekly for up to roughly 15 weeks. Results and caveats for the whole study, not just this receptor: VDJdb matching was skewed toward anti-spike CD8 responses and likely underestimated virus-specific expansions, missing private and CD4 specificities.

The sequence came from an adult who was a healthcare worker with PCR-confirmed SARS-CoV-2 infection or an uninfected control (not recorded which). The chain links TRBV2 with TRBJ2-3; a tentative D call is TRBD1 (6 bases match). The specimen comprised whole blood, sampled at baseline. The DNA sequence reads TGTGCCAGCAACAGGGCCGGTACAGATACGCAGTATTTT. Its coded protein is CASNRAGTDTQYF.